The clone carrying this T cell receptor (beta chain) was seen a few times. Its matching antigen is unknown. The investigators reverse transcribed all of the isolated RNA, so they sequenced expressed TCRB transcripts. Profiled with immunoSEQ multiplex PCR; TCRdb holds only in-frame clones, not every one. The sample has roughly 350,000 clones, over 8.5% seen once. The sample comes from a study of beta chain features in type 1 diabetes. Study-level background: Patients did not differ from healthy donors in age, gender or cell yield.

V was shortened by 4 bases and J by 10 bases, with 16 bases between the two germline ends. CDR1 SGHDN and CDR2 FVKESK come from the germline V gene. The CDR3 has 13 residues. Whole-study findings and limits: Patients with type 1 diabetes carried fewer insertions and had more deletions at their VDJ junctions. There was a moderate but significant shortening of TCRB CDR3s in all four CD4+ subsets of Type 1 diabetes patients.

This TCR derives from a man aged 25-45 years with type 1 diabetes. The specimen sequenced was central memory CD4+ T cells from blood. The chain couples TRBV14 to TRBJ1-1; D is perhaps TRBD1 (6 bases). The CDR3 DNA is TGTGCCAGCAGCCTATTGAGGGGGTTGGGAGCTTTCTTT. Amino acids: CASSLLRGLGAFF.